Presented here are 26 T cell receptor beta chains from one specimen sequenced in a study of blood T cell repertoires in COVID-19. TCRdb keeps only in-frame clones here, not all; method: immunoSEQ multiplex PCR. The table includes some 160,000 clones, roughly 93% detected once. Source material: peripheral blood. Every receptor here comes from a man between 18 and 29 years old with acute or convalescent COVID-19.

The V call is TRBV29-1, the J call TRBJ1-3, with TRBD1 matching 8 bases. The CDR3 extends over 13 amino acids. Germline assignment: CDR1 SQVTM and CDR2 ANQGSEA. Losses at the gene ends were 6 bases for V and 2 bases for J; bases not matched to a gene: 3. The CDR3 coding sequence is TGCAGCGTCCTGGACAGGGCTGGAAACACCATATATTTT. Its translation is CSVLDRAGNTIYF.

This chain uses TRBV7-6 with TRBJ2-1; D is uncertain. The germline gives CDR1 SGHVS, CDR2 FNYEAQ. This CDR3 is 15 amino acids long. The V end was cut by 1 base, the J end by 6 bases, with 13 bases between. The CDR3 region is CASSLGSGSINEQFF. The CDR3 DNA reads TGTGCCAGCAGCTTAGGCTCTGGTAGTATCAATGAGCAGTTCTTC.

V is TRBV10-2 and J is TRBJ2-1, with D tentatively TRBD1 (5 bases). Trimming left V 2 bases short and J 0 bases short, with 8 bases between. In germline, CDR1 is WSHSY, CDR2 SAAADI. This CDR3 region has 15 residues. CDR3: CASSEGASSYNEQFF. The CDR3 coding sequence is TGCGCCAGCAGTGAGGGGGCGAGCTCCTACAATGAGCAGTTCTTC.

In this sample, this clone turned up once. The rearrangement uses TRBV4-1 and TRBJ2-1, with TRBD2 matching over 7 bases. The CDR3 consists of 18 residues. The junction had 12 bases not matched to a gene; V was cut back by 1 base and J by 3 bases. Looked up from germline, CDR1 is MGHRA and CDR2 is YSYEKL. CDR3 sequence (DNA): TGCGCCAGCAGCCAAGCCGGCGGCCAGCGGGGCTTCTACAATGAGCAGTTCTTC. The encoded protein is CASSQAGGQRGFYNEQFF.

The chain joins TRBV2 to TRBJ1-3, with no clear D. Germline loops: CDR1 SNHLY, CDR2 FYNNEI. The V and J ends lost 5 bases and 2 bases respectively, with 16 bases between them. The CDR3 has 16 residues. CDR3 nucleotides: TGTGCCAGCAGTCCCGAAAGAGTTTCTGCTGGAAACACCATATATTTT. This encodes CASSPERVSAGNTIYF.

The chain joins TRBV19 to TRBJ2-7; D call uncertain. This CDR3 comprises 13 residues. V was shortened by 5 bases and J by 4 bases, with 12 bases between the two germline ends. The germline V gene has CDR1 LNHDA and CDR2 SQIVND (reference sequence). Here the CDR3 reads CASSAKLNYEQYF. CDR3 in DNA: TGTGCCAGTAGTGCTAAATTAAATTACGAGCAGTACTTC.

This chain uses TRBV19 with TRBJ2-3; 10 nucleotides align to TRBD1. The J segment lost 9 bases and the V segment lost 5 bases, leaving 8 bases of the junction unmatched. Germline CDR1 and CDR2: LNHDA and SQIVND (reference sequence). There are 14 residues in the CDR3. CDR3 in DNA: TGTGCCAGTAGTCCCGGGACAGGGGAGGGCACGCAGTATTTT. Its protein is CASSPGTGEGTQYF.

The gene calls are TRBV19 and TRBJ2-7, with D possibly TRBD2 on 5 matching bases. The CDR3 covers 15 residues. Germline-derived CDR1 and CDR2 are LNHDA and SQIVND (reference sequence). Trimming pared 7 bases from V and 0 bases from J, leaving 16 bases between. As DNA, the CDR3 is TGTGCCAGTAAGCTAGCCTTCGTCAGCTCCTACGAGCAGTACTTC. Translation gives CASKLAFVSSYEQYF.

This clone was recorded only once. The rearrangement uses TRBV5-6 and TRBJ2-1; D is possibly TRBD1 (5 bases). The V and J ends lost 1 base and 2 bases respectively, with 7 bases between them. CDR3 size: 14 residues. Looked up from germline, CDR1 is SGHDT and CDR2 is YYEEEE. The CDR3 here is CASSLTTAYNEQFF. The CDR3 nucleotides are TGTGCCAGCAGCTTGACGACAGCCTACAATGAGCAGTTCTTC.

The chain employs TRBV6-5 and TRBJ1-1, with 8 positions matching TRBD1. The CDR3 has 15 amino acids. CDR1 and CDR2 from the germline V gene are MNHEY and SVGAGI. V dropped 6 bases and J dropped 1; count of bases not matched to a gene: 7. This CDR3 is CASRRTGLGNTEAFF. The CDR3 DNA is TGTGCCAGCAGGAGGACAGGGCTGGGGAACACTGAAGCTTTCTTT.

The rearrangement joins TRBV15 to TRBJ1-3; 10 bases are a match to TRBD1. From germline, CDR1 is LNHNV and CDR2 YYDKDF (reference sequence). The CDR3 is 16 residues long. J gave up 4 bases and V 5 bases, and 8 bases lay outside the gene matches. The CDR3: CATSEHPGQGGNTIYF. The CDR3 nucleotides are TGTGCCACCAGCGAACACCCGGGACAGGGGGGAAACACCATATATTTT.

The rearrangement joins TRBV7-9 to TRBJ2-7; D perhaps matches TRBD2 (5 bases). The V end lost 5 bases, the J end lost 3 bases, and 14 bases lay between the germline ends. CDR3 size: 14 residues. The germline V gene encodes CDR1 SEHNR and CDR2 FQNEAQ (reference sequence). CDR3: CASSKYSDYYEQYF. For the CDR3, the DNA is TGTGCCAGCAGCAAATACAGTGACTACTACGAGCAGTACTTC.

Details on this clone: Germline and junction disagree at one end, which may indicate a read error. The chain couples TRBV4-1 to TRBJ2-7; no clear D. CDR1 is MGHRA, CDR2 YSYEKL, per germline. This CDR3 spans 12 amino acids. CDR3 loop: CASSQDRATPHF. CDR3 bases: TGCGCCAGCAGCCAAGATCGAGCAACGCCCCATTTC.

The CDR3 loop reads CASSWTGAQPQHF. CDR3 in DNA: TGTGCCAGCAGCTGGACAGGGGCTCAGCCCCAGCATTTT. The V gene is TRBV7-9, the J gene TRBJ1-5, with 9 bases matching TRBD1. This CDR3 has 13 residues. Looked up from germline, CDR1 is SEHNR and CDR2 is FQNEAQ (reference sequence). The J segment lost 6 bases and the V segment lost 4 bases, leaving 1 base of the junction unmatched.

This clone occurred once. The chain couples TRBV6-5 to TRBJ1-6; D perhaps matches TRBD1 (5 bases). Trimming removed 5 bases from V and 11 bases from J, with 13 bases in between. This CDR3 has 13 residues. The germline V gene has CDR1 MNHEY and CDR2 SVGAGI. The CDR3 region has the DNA TGTGCCAGCAGTACTAGCCAGGGTACACCCCTCCACTTT. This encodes CASSTSQGTPLHF.

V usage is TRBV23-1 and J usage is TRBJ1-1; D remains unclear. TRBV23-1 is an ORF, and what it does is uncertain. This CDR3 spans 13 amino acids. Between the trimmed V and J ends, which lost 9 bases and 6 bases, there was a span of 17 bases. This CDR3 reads CARTIPRRAEAFF. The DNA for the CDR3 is TGCGCCAGAACAATCCCGAGGAGGGCTGAAGCTTTCTTT.

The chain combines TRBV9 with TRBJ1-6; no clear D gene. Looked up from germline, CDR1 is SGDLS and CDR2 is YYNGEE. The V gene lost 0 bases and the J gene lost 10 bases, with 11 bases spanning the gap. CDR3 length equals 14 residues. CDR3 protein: CASSVAGGGSPLHF. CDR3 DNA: TGTGCCAGCAGCGTAGCGGGAGGAGGATCACCCCTCCACTTT. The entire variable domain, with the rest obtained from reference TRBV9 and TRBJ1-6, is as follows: DSGVTQTPKHLITATGQRVTLRCSPRSGDLSVYWYQQSLDQGLQFLIQYYNGEERAKGNILERFSAQQFPDLHSELNLSSLELGDSALYFCASSVAGGGSPLHFGNGTRLTVT.

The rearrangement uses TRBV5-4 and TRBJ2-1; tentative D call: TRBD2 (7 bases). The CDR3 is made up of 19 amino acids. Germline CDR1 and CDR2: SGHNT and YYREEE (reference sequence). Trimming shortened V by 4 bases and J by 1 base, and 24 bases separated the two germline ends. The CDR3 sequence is CASSPKGRGGRESYNEQFF. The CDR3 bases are TGTGCCAGCAGCCCTAAGGGGAGGGGGGGAAGGGAATCCTACAATGAGCAGTTCTTC.

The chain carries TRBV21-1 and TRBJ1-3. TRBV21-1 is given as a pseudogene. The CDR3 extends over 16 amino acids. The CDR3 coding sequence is TGTGCCAGCAGCAAAGGTGGGCCCTCGGGAGGAAACACCATATATTTT. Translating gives CASSKGGPSGGNTIYF.

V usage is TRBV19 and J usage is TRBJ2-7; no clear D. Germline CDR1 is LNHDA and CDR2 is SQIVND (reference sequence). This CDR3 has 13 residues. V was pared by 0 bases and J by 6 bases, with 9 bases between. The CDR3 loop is CASSIETDSEQYF. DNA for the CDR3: TGTGCCAGTAGTATAGAAACAGATAGCGAGCAGTACTTC.

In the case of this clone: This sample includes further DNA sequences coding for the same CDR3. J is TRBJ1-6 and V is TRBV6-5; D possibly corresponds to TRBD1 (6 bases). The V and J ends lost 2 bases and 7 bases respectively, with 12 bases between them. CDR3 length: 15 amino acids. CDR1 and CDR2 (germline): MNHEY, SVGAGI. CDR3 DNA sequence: TGTGCCAGCAGTTACCGCAGGGGACAAAATTCACCCCTCCACTTT. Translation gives CASSYRRGQNSPLHF.

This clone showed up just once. CDR3 DNA: TGTGCCAGCAGCCCTGAACTAGCGGGAGGGTACGAGCAGTACTTC. It is translated as CASSPELAGGYEQYF. This chain uses TRBV5-5 with TRBJ2-7; 13 bases are a match to TRBD2. Trimming at V came to 4 bases and at J to 4 bases, leaving 5 bases not matched to a gene. Germline CDR1 reads SGHKS; CDR2 reads YYEKEE (reference sequence). This CDR3 is 15 amino acids long.

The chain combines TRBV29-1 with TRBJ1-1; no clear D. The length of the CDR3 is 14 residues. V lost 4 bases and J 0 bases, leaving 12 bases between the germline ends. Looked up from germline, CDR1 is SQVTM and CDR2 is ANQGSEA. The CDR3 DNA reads TGCAGCGTTGGCCAGAGGTTGATGAACACTGAAGCTTTCTTT. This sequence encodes CSVGQRLMNTEAFF.

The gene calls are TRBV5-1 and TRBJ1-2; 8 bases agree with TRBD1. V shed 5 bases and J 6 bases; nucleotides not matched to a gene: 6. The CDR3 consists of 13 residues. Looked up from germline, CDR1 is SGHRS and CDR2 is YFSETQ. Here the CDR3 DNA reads TGCGCCAGCAGGGAAACAGGGGGAAATGGCTACACCTTC. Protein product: CASRETGGNGYTF.

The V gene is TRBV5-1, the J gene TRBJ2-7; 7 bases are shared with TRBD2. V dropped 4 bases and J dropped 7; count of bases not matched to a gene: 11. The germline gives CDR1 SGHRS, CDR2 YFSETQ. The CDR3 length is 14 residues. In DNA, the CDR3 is TGCGCCAGCAGCGGGGACGGGACTAACTGGGAGCAGTACTTC. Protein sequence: CASSGDGTNWEQYF.

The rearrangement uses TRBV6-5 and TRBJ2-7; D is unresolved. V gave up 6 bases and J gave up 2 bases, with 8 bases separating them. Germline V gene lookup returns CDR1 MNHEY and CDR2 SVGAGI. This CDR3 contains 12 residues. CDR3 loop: CASSSLAYEQYF. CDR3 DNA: TGTGCCAGCAGCTCTCTCGCCTACGAGCAGTACTTC.